Listed below are T cell receptor beta chains from one sample, sequenced in a study of regulatory T cells in long-lasting Graves disease. TCRdb independently ran MiXCR on the multiplex PCR reads; one entry per CDR3 protein. The top ten clones hold over 15% of a sample with about 440,000 distinct CDR3 sequences, 14% to 15% of them seen once. The data were also submitted as part of a second study, on T cells in Graves' hyperthyroidism and ophthalmopathy.

The sequencing here drew on peripheral blood mononuclear cells (PBMCs), taken at new diagnosis, from a patient treated with antithyroid drugs. The receptors derive from a woman in her twenties or thirties with Graves disease. CDR3s include the opening cysteine and the closing phenylalanine or tryptophan. A D gene is named only where the DNA matches it firmly. The size field is filled for only some rows; it gives once, few, many or a size class.

size,V,J,D,DNA,CDR3
NA,TRBV24-1,TRBJ2-1,NA,TGTGCCACCAGGGAGGGGGTCGGCAATGAGCAGTTCTTC,CATREGVGNEQFF
few,TRBV4-2,TRBJ2-2,TRBD2,TGTGCCAGCAGCCAAGTTCCGCTGCTAGCGGGAGTCGGCAGCGGGGAGCTGTTTTTT,CASSQVPLLAGVGSGELFF
few,TRBV27,TRBJ2-7,NA,TGTGCCAGCAGTTGGGCCCCCCAGTCCTACGAGCAGTACTTC,CASSWAPQSYEQYF
many,TRBV5-1,TRBJ2-7,NA,TGCGCCAGCAGCCCGGGGGGACAGCTAAACTCCTACGAGCAGTACTTC,CASSPGGQLNSYEQYF
many,TRBV14,TRBJ1-1,TRBD1,TGTGCCAGCAGCCAAGCCATTCACAGGGGGCTTGACACTGAAGCTTTCTTT,CASSQAIHRGLDTEAFF
NA,TRBV12-3/TRBV12-4,TRBJ2-3,TRBD2,TGTGCCAGCAGCATGATGACTAGCGGGAGGGATACGCAGTATTTT,CASSMMTSGRDTQYF
many,TRBV6-1,TRBJ2-2,NA,TGTGCCAGCAGGCAGACAGTCACCGGGGAGCTGTTTTTT,CASRQTVTGELFF
many,TRBV27,TRBJ2-1,TRBD2,TGTGCCAGCAGTTTGCTCCCCGGGGGGACGGACGACAATGAGCAGTTCTTC,CASSLLPGGTDDNEQFF
many,TRBV5-1,TRBJ1-2,NA,TGCGCCAGCAGCTTCGGGGGGCTAACTCAGTATGGCTACACCTTC,CASSFGGLTQYGYTF
many,TRBV7-9,TRBJ2-7,NA,TGTGCCAGCAGCTTAGTAGGGCAGGGACTCTACGAGCAGTACTTC,CASSLVGQGLYEQYF
NA,TRBV19,TRBJ1-5,NA,TGTGCCAGTTCCCCTACCCCAGGGGCTCTGAATCAGCCCCAGCATTTT,CASSPTPGALNQPQHF
NA,TRBV20-1,TRBJ2-1,TRBD2,TGCAGTGCTAGAGATCTAACTAGCGGGTACAATGAGCAGTTCTTC,CSARDLTSGYNEQFF
many,TRBV20-1,TRBJ2-7,TRBD1,TGCAGTGCTTTAGGACAGGGGGCAGGAAACGAGCAGTACTTC,CSALGQGAGNEQYF
NA,TRBV7-2,TRBJ2-3,TRBD2,TGTGCCAGCAGCAATAGCGGGAGGTGGACAGATACGCAGTATTTT,CASSNSGRWTDTQYF
NA,TRBV28,TRBJ2-7,TRBD1,TGTGCCAGCAGTGGGCAAGGACAGGGAGGCTACGAGCAGTACTTC,CASSGQGQGGYEQYF
many,TRBV9,TRBJ2-5,TRBD2,TGTGCCAGCAGCGTTGATAGCGGGATTGAGACCCAGTACTTC,CASSVDSGIETQYF
NA,TRBV30,TRBJ1-3,NA,TGTGCTCCTACCCCTGAATCTGGAAACACCATATATTTT,CAPTPESGNTIYF
many,TRBV5-1,TRBJ2-1,TRBD1,TGCGCCAGCAGCTTGCCGGGACAGGGCCACAATGAGCAGTTCTTC,CASSLPGQGHNEQFF
many,TRBV30,TRBJ2-1,TRBD1,TGTGCCTGGAATCAGGACAGGATTGTCAATGAGCAGTTCTTC,CAWNQDRIVNEQFF
few,TRBV25-1,TRBJ1-4,NA,TGTGCCAGCAGTGAATACGGAGGGGTTGAAAAACTGTTTTTT,CASSEYGGVEKLFF
few,TRBV4-2,TRBJ2-7,TRBD2,TGTGCCAGCAGCCAAGTCACGGGGGCGGGAGGGCTCGAGCAGTACTTC,CASSQVTGAGGLEQYF
few,TRBV9,TRBJ1-1,NA,TGTGCCAGCAGCGTGGGGACTTGGGACACTGAAGCTTTCTTT,CASSVGTWDTEAFF
many,TRBV6-2/TRBV6-3,TRBJ2-5,TRBD2,TGTGCCAGCAGTCAGGGACTAGCGGGAGTTGAGACCCAGTACTTC,CASSQGLAGVETQYF
many,TRBV11-3,TRBJ2-3,NA,TGTGCCAGCAGTTTCGGCGGGAGCACAGATACGCAGTATTTT,CASSFGGSTDTQYF
NA,TRBV5-1,TRBJ1-4,TRBD1,TGCGCCAGCAGAAGTCGGGGACAGGAAAATGAAAAACTGTTTTTT,CASRSRGQENEKLFF
NA,TRBV7-9,TRBJ1-3,TRBD1,TGTGCCAGCAGCCCAATCGACCAGGGGGCCTCGGGAAACACCATATATTTT,CASSPIDQGASGNTIYF
few,TRBV7-9,TRBJ2-4,NA,TGTGCCAGCAGCTTAGGCACCTCCCCAGGCAAAAACATTCAGTACTTC,CASSLGTSPGKNIQYF
many,TRBV12-5,TRBJ2-1,TRBD2,TGTGCTAGTGGTTTGGCCCTCCTCCGACTAGCGGAACATCGTGACAACGGGAATGAGCAGTTCTTC,CASGLALLRLAEHRDNGNEQFF
few,TRBV18,TRBJ2-3,NA,TGTGCCAGCTCCCCCAGGGGGGATTCTCCCACAGATACGCAGTATTTT,CASSPRGDSPTDTQYF
NA,TRBV5-1,TRBJ2-1,TRBD2,TGCGCCAGCAGTTGGGAGGGAGTCCCCAATGAGCAGTTCTTC,CASSWEGVPNEQFF
many,TRBV28,TRBJ2-7,NA,TGTGCCAGCAGCTTAGGCACCCGAGGCCCCTACGAGCAGTACTTC,CASSLGTRGPYEQYF
NA,TRBV2,TRBJ2-1,NA,TGTGCCAGCAGTGAAGCCCGCCCGACTAGGAGCCCCCCCTACGAGCAGTTCTTC,CASSEARPTRSPPYEQFF
few,TRBV29-1,TRBJ2-6,NA,TGCAGCGTTGGGACGGCTGGGGCCAACGTCCTGACTTTC,CSVGTAGANVLTF
many,TRBV28,TRBJ2-7,NA,TGTGCCAGCAGTTTACCCCAAAGGGCGGAGCAGTACTTC,CASSLPQRAEQYF
many,TRBV29-1,TRBJ2-1,NA,TGCAGCGTTGATCCGGGGGGCGTCTACAATGAGCAGTTCTTC,CSVDPGGVYNEQFF
many,TRBV12-3/TRBV12-4,TRBJ2-7,TRBD2,TGTGCCAGCAGTTTCGCAGGACTAGATCTAGGGGAGCAGTACTTC,CASSFAGLDLGEQYF
many,TRBV13,TRBJ2-4,NA,TGTGCCAGCAGCTATTTTACGGCCAGGATTCAGTACTTC,CASSYFTARIQYF
many,TRBV30,TRBJ2-5,NA,TGTGCCTGGGGTCTCAGCGGGGAGACCCAGTACTTC,CAWGLSGETQYF
few,TRBV18,TRBJ1-3,NA,TGTGCCAGCTCACCGCGGTCTCAAGGGCCTGGAAACACCATATATTTT,CASSPRSQGPGNTIYF
many,TRBV11-2,TRBJ2-1,TRBD2,TGTGCCAGCAGCAAGGGACTAGCGGGAGTCGATGAGCAGTTCTTC,CASSKGLAGVDEQFF
many,TRBV7-8,TRBJ2-1,NA,TGTGCCAGCAGCTTCGCCGAGACAGCTTACAATGAGCAGTTCTTC,CASSFAETAYNEQFF
many,TRBV7-3,TRBJ2-7,TRBD1,TGTGCCAGCAGCTTTCAAACACAGGGGGGATCCTACGAGCAGTACTTC,CASSFQTQGGSYEQYF
many,TRBV12-3/TRBV12-4,TRBJ2-3,TRBD1,TGTGCCAGCAGTTTAGCCCGACAGGGAGCTACACGGGTGGATACGCAGTATTTT,CASSLARQGATRVDTQYF
few,TRBV6-5,TRBJ1-1,TRBD1,TGTGCCAGCAGTTACCTGAAACCGGGACAGGGGATCACTGAAGCTTTCTTT,CASSYLKPGQGITEAFF
many,TRBV11-3,TRBJ2-1,TRBD2,TGTGCCAGCAGCTTGAGGACGGGGGGAGAACCCATTAGGAACAATGAGCAGTTCTTC,CASSLRTGGEPIRNNEQFF
few,TRBV7-3,TRBJ2-1,TRBD2,TGTGCCAGCAGCTTAACGGGAAGCGGGAGTGGCTACAATGAGCAGTTCTTC,CASSLTGSGSGYNEQFF
few,TRBV28,TRBJ1-5,NA,TGTGCCAGCGGACAGACCAATCAGCCCCAGCATTTT,CASGQTNQPQHF
NA,TRBV5-5,TRBJ1-5,NA,TGTGCCAGCAGCTTGGCGGCAGGGAATCAGCCCCAGCATTTT,CASSLAAGNQPQHF
many,TRBV27,TRBJ1-1,NA,TGTGCCAGCAGGGGGAAGTACGCTGAAGCTTTCTTT,CASRGKYAEAFF
NA,TRBV9,TRBJ2-1,NA,TGTGCCAGCAGCGTAGTTGCCCAGGGGACCGGGCAGTTCTTC,CASSVVAQGTGQFF
many,TRBV5-1,TRBJ1-1,NA,TGCGCCAGCAGCTTGAGTCCGGGGGCGACTGAAGCTTTCTTT,CASSLSPGATEAFF
many,TRBV28,TRBJ1-6,NA,TGTGCCAGCAGTAATCCGGGACCGGTTGGACCCCTCCACTTT,CASSNPGPVGPLHF
few,TRBV10-1,TRBJ2-7,TRBD1,TGCGCCAGCAGCGGACAGGATATGGCCAGGCAGTACTTC,CASSGQDMARQYF
few,TRBV20-1,TRBJ2-4,TRBD1,TGCAGTGCCACCGGGACAGGGGGCGCGGGGTTAATCATTCAGTACTTC,CSATGTGGAGLIIQYF
many,TRBV7-2,TRBJ2-3,NA,TGTGCCAGCAGCATCGCACCCCACACAGATACGCAGTATTTT,CASSIAPHTDTQYF
few,TRBV9,TRBJ1-2,NA,TGTGCCAGCATTTCTATGAACTATGGCTACACCTTC,CASISMNYGYTF
few,TRBV3-1,TRBJ2-4,TRBD2,TGTGCCAGCAGCGAGGGGACTAGCGGGAGAATTAGTACGGACTTC,CASSEGTSGRISTDF
NA,TRBV6-2/TRBV6-3,TRBJ2-3,TRBD2,TGTGCCAGCAGTGAAAGCGGGAGGAAAAGCACAGATACGCAGTATTTT,CASSESGRKSTDTQYF
many,TRBV24-1,TRBJ2-2,TRBD2,TGTGCCACCAGTGCAGGAGGCGGGAGAGGGTTCGGGGAGCTGTTTTTT,CATSAGGGRGFGELFF